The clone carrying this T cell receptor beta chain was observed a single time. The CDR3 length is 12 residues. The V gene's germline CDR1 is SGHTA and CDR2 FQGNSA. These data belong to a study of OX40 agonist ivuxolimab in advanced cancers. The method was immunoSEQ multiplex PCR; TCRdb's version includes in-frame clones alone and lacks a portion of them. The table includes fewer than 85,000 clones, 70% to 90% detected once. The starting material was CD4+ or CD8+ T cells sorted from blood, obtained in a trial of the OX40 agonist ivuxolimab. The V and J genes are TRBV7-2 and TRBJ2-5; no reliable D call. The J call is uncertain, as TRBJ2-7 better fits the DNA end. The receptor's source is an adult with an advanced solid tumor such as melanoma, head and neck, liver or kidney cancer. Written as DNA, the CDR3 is TGTGCCAGCAACAACTGGGCCTACGAGCAGTACTTC. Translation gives CASNNWAYEQYF.